This is a list of T cell receptor beta chains from one sample in a study of spatial heterogeneity in lung cancer. One entry per CDR3 protein, called by TCRdb with MiXCR from the 5' RACE reads. This sample has about 100,000 distinct CDR3 sequences, with around 4.3% found just once. The starting material was lung tumor tissue, obtained at surgery. Every receptor here comes from a male donor with early-stage non-small cell lung cancer. The CDR3 runs from the conserved cysteine through the conserved F or W. A D gene is named only where the DNA matches it firmly. The size of a clone is reported for some rows only, either as once, few or many, or as a class for expanded clones.

v_gene	abundance	d_gene	j_gene	CDR3nt	CDR3aa
TRBV20-1	many	-	TRBJ1-5	TGCAGTGCTAGAGATCTTTCTGCCGGAGAAAATCAGCCCCAGCATTTT	CSARDLSAGENQPQHF
TRBV30	few	-	TRBJ1-5	TGTGCCTGGAGTTCGGGGGGCAGTTCGAGCAATCAGCCCCAGCATTTT	CAWSSGGSSSNQPQHF
TRBV5-1	many	-	TRBJ2-1	TGCGCCAGCAGCTTTGGGACCAGAAGAGAAGAGAAGCAGTTCTTC	CASSFGTRREEKQFF
TRBV7-8	many	-	TRBJ1-1	TGTGCCAGCAGCTTTCTTATCGGGTTCGGAACTGAAGCTTTCTTT	CASSFLIGFGTEAFF
TRBV15	many	-	TRBJ1-1	TGTGCCACCAGCAGGAGGAAGAACACTGAAGCTTTCTTT	CATSRRKNTEAFF
TRBV6-5	many	TRBD1	TRBJ2-5	TGTGCCAGCAGCTTGGACAGGAAGACCCAGTACTTC	CASSLDRKTQYF
TRBV7-9	many	-	TRBJ2-2	TGTGCCAGCAGCCCTACCTCTTGGGCACCTACTCCCGAAAACCTGAACACCGGGGAGCTGTTTTTT	CASSPTSWAPTPENLNTGELFF
TRBV28	many	-	TRBJ2-7	TGTGCCAGCAGTTTCGCGGGCAGGCCCGCCTACGAGCAGTACTTC	CASSFAGRPAYEQYF
TRBV6-6	many	-	TRBJ2-7	TGTGCCAGCACCCCCAATTGGGCCTACGAGCAGTACTTC	CASTPNWAYEQYF
TRBV28	many	-	TRBJ2-1	TGTGCCAGCAGTTTGGAGGGCCGGGTGCATGAGCAGTTCTTC	CASSLEGRVHEQFF
TRBV3-1	many	-	TRBJ1-6	TGTGCCAGCAGCCAATACGGGGGGAGAGCCTATAATTCACCCCTCCACTTT	CASSQYGGRAYNSPLHF
TRBV28	few	TRBD1	TRBJ2-7	TGTGCCAGCATCCGACGGGGGACAGGGGGCGAGCAGTACTTC	CASIRRGTGGEQYF
TRBV7-9	few	-	TRBJ2-2	TGTGCCAGCAGCTTAGCACGAGATGCAGCCGGGGAGCTGTTTTTT	CASSLARDAAGELFF
TRBV11-2	many	TRBD1	TRBJ1-1	TGTGCCAGCAGCCCCCGGACAGGGGAGGCTTTCTTT	CASSPRTGEAFF
TRBV7-9	many	-	TRBJ2-1	TGTGCCAGCAGCTTAATAGGAACTGAGCAGTTCTTC	CASSLIGTEQFF
TRBV10-3	many	-	TRBJ1-2	TGTGCCATCAGGGGACTCAACTATGGCTACACCTTC	CAIRGLNYGYTF
TRBV12-3/TRBV12-4	many	TRBD2	TRBJ2-2	TGTGCCAGCAGTCCTTTCCAGCGGGGAGTCACCGGGGAGCTGTTTTTT	CASSPFQRGVTGELFF
TRBV6-1	many	-	TRBJ1-5	TGTGCCAGCAGTGTCAGTCTAGGGGCGTCGAATCAGCCCCAGCATTTT	CASSVSLGASNQPQHF
TRBV11-2	many	TRBD2	TRBJ2-1	TGTGCCAGCAGCCAAGGACTAGCGGGATGGTATGAGCAGTTCTTC	CASSQGLAGWYEQFF
TRBV6-1	-	-	TRBJ2-2	TGTGCCAGCAGTGAAGCAAGAGGGCCAAGGACCGGGGAGCTGTTTTTT	CASSEARGPRTGELFF
TRBV2	many	-	TRBJ2-1	TGTGCCAGCGTCAAACCCGAGGGCCCCAAGAGTCCACACAATGAGCAGTTCTTC	CASVKPEGPKSPHNEQFF
TRBV28	many	-	TRBJ2-7	TGTGCCAGCAGCGCGGACTTCCCCACGAACTACGAGCAGTACTTC	CASSADFPTNYEQYF
TRBV11-2	many	-	TRBJ1-2	TGTGCCAGCAGCTCAGCAGGTTTGGGATACACCTTC	CASSSAGLGYTF
TRBV20-1	many	-	TRBJ2-2	TGCAGTGCCTGGGGGGTCGGGGAGCTGTTTTTT	CSAWGVGELFF
TRBV11-2	many	-	TRBJ2-3	TGTGCCAGCAGCTCCCTCTTTAGCGGAACCACAGATACGCAGTATTTT	CASSSLFSGTTDTQYF
TRBV12-3/TRBV12-4	many	-	TRBJ1-4	TGTGCCAGCAATGGGGAGGGACATGAAAAACTGTTTTTT	CASNGEGHEKLFF
TRBV11-2	many	-	TRBJ1-2	TGTGCCAGCAGCTTAGATCTGGAGGGTTGGGCTAACTATGGCTACACCTTC	CASSLDLEGWANYGYTF
TRBV10-2	many	TRBD1	TRBJ2-3	TGCGCCAGCAGAGCCCCGGGACAGGGGCTCACAGATACGCAGTATTTT	CASRAPGQGLTDTQYF
TRBV9	many	TRBD2	TRBJ2-3	TGTGCCAGCAGCGTAGGTCCTAGCGGAGGCACAGATACGCAGTATTTT	CASSVGPSGGTDTQYF